This entry lists 28 T cell receptor beta chains sequenced from one sample in a study of T cell changes during pregnancy in multiple sclerosis. Some clones are missing from TCRdb's copy, which holds only in-frame ones; the method was immunoSEQ multiplex PCR. The table has some 120,000 clones, 90% to 95% seen once; the top ten hold roughly 6.2%. The sequences come from peripheral blood, collected before pregnancy. The receptors originated from a female donor with multiple sclerosis, enrolled in a pregnancy study.

This clone was recorded once. This chain links TRBV11-2 with TRBJ1-1, with D uncertain. CDR1 and CDR2 (germline): SGHAT, FQNNGV. V lost 2 bases, J lost 1 base, and 5 bases lay in between. The CDR3 is 13 amino acids. CDR3 DNA: TGTGCCAGCAGCTTAAAGCCGAACACTGAAGCTTTCTTT. Amino acid sequence: CASSLKPNTEAFF.

Regarding this clone: Other DNA variants within this sample encode the same CDR3. The CDR3 coding sequence is TGTGCCAGCAGCTTGGACAGGGGAGGTGGCTACACCTTC. It yields the protein CASSLDRGGGYTF. The V call is TRBV5-4, the J call TRBJ1-2; 7 nucleotides align to TRBD1. Germline CDR1 and CDR2: SGHNT and YYREEE (reference sequence). The V and J ends lost 0 bases and 7 bases, in that order; junction bases with no gene match: 3. CDR3 length: 13 amino acids.

The CDR3 bases are TGCAGCGTGTCGGACAGGCTGAATTTTGAAGCTTTCTTT. It encodes CSVSDRLNFEAFF. The J gene is TRBJ1-1, the V gene TRBV29-1; 7 bases agree with TRBD1. CDR3 length: 13 amino acids. In germline, CDR1 is SQVTM, CDR2 ANQGSEA. Germline trimming cut 6 bases from V and 7 bases from J; bases unmatched to any gene: 11.

The rearrangement uses TRBV5-1 and TRBJ1-1, with D maybe TRBD1 (5 bases). CDR3 length: 14 residues. The germline V gene has CDR1 SGHRS and CDR2 YFSETQ. V gave up 4 bases and J gave up 1 base, with 11 bases separating them. CDR3 amino acids: CASSLQVENTEAFF. CDR3 coding DNA: TGCGCCAGCAGCCTACAGGTGGAGAACACTGAAGCTTTCTTT.

This chain connects TRBV5-6 to TRBJ2-5, with 8 positions matching TRBD1. The end of the DNA fits TRBJ2-7 better, so the J call may be wrong. This CDR3 has 14 residues. Germline CDR1 is SGHDT and CDR2 is YYEEEE. CDR3 region: CASSPRQGLYEQYF. The DNA of the CDR3 is TGTGCCAGCAGCCCGCGACAGGGGCTCTACGAGCAGTACTTC.

V gene TRBV4-1 combines with J gene TRBJ2-7; D is perhaps TRBD2 (5 bases). Looked up from germline, CDR1 is MGHRA and CDR2 is YSYEKL. V shed 1 base and J shed 5 bases, with 15 bases lying between them. This CDR3 region has 15 residues. CDR3 in amino acids: CASSQGPGILNEQYF. Here the CDR3 DNA reads TGCGCCAGCAGCCAAGGACCGGGGATCCTGAACGAGCAGTACTTC.

The chain has TRBV7-2 and TRBJ1-1; D unclear. Trimming took 0 bases from V and 4 from J, leaving 6 bases between them. This CDR3 comprises 13 residues. Germline assignment: CDR1 SGHTA and CDR2 FQGNSA. CDR3: CASSLAVFTEAFF. CDR3 in DNA: TGTGCCAGCAGCTTAGCCGTGTTCACTGAAGCTTTCTTT.

The chain is built from TRBV19 and TRBJ2-3, with 13 bases aligning to TRBD2. Germline V CDR1 and CDR2: LNHDA, SQIVND (reference sequence). The CDR3 covers 19 residues. V lost 3 bases to trimming and J lost 2 bases; unmatched junction nucleotides: 11. CDR3 sequence reads: CASSMSPRTSGGITDTQYF. In DNA form, the CDR3 reads TGTGCCAGTAGTATGTCCCCGCGGACTAGCGGGGGAATCACAGATACGCAGTATTTT. The variable domain in full, completed from reference TRBV19 and TRBJ2-3, reads DGGITQSPKYLFRKEGQNVTLSCEQNLNHDAMYWYRQDPGQGLRLIYYSQIVNDFQKGDIAEGYSVSREKKESFPLTVTSAQKNPTAFYLCASSMSPRTSGGITDTQYFGPGTRLTVL.

The V and J genes are TRBV7-8 and TRBJ1-1; tentative D call: TRBD1 (6 bases). Germline loops: CDR1 SGHVS, CDR2 FQNEAQ. CDR3 length equals 14 residues. V gave up 1 base and J gave up 1 base, with 7 bases separating them. CDR3 region: CASSLGTANTEAFF. The CDR3 bases are TGTGCCAGCAGCTTAGGGACAGCGAACACTGAAGCTTTCTTT.

This chain joins TRBV27 and TRBJ2-3; D unresolved. This CDR3 region has 13 residues. The V gene's germline CDR1 is MNHEY and CDR2 SMNVEV (reference sequence). The ends were cut back, 2 bases at V and 1 base at J, with 4 bases in the middle. The CDR3 sequence is CASSLHRTDTQYF. The CDR3 DNA sequence: TGTGCCAGCAGTTTACATCGCACAGATACGCAGTATTTT.

V usage is TRBV5-5 and J usage is TRBJ1-4, with TRBD1 as a possible D gene (6 bases). CDR3 length equals 14 residues. Germline V gene lookup returns CDR1 SGHKS and CDR2 YYEKEE (reference sequence). The V end was cut by 1 base, the J end by 8 bases, with 12 bases between. As DNA, the CDR3 is TGTGCCAGCAGCTTGTCAGGGGCGCGGGAAAAACTGTTTTTT. Residues: CASSLSGAREKLFF. Full variable domain (rest looked up from reference TRBV5-5 and TRBJ1-4): DAGVTQSPTHLIKTRGQQVTLRCSPISGHKSVSWYQQVLGQGPQFIFQYYEKEERGRGNFPDRFSARQFPNYSSELNVNALLLGDSALYLCASSLSGAREKLFFGSGTQLSVL.

The CDR3 bases are TGTGCCAGCAGCAAAGGGAGGGTAACTAGCGGGACTTACAATGAGCAGTTCTTC. Encoded protein: CASSKGRVTSGTYNEQFF. The chain links TRBV21-1 to TRBJ2-1; the DNA was not used to check the table's D call, TRBD2. TRBV21-1 is assigned pseudogene status. This CDR3 has 18 residues.

The chain uses TRBV27 and TRBJ1-5; 7 bases agree with TRBD1. The trim removed 4 bases at V and 2 bases at J, leaving 8 bases unmatched. The germline V gene encodes CDR1 MNHEY and CDR2 SMNVEV (reference sequence). The CDR3 has 16 residues. The DNA for the CDR3 is TGTGCCAGCAGTTCTCATACAGGGGTTGGCAATCAGCCCCAGCATTTT. Its translation: CASSSHTGVGNQPQHF.

A single count supports this clone. The chain has TRBV18 and TRBJ1-2, with a possible D match to TRBD1 (6 bases). The V end was cut by 6 bases, the J end by 10 bases, with 21 bases between. Germline V CDR1 and CDR2: KGHSH, LQKENI. The CDR3 extends over 14 amino acids. As DNA, the CDR3 is TGTGCCAGCTCGGCCAGGGGACAAACTGCCTCCTACACCTTC. It translates to CASSARGQTASYTF.

This chain joins TRBV30 and TRBJ2-5; D is possibly TRBD1 (6 bases). The CDR3 is made up of 14 amino acids. Germline V gives CDR1 GTSNPN, CDR2 SVGIG (reference sequence). Trimming shortened V by 1 base and J by 4 bases, and 13 bases separated the two germline ends. The CDR3 nucleotides are TGTGCCTGGAGTGAAACAGGGTGGGGAGAGACCCAGTACTTC. Translation gives CAWSETGWGETQYF.

The chain combines TRBV5-1 with TRBJ1-2; 9 nucleotides agree with TRBD1. The CDR3 has 15 amino acids. The V gene's germline CDR1 is SGHRS and CDR2 YFSETQ. J was trimmed by 7 bases and V by 3 bases; bases with no gene match: 10. CDR3 DNA sequence: TGCGCCAGCAGCTCTGCCGGACAGGGGATCGCTGGCTACACCTTC. Encoded protein: CASSSAGQGIAGYTF. Filled out from reference TRBV5-1 and TRBJ1-2, the complete variable domain reads KAGVTQTPRYLIKTRGQQVTLSCSPISGHRSVSWYQQTPGQGLQFLFEYFSETQRNKGNFPGRFSGRQFSNSRSEMNVSTLELGDSALYLCASSSAGQGIAGYTFGSGTRLTVV.

This clone was seen only once. This chain links TRBV19 with TRBJ1-4; no clear D. Germline loops: CDR1 LNHDA, CDR2 SQIVND (reference sequence). The ends were cut back, 0 bases at V and 0 bases at J, with 11 bases in the middle. CDR3 length: 17 residues. As DNA, the CDR3 is TGTGCCAGTAGTATAGAGGCAGACTCTGCAACTAATGAAAAACTGTTTTTT. Translating it yields CASSIEADSATNEKLFF.

The chain combines TRBV6-1 with TRBJ1-1; D perhaps matches TRBD1 (5 bases). Germline V gene data show CDR1 as MNHNS and CDR2 as SASEGT. Trimming removed 4 bases from V and 1 base from J, with 10 bases in between. CDR3 length equals 14 residues. CDR3 amino acids: CASSVGRGNTEAFF. CDR3 sequence (DNA): TGTGCCAGCAGTGTAGGAAGGGGGAACACTGAAGCTTTCTTT.

Concerning this clone: The same CDR3 can be traced to other DNA sequences in this sample. This chain links TRBV6-6 with TRBJ2-2, with TRBD2 matching over 9 bases. The CDR3 runs 13 residues. With V trimmed by 8 bases and J by 7 bases, 5 bases remained unmatched. Germline loops: CDR1 MNHNY, CDR2 SVGAGI (reference sequence). The CDR3 sequence is CASAPRGGGELFF. CDR3 bases: TGTGCCAGCGCCCCGCGGGGGGGCGGGGAGCTGTTTTTT.

The rearrangement joins TRBV5-6 to TRBJ2-1, with 7 bases lining up with TRBD1. V dropped 0 bases and J dropped 4; count of bases not matched to a gene: 4. Looked up from germline, CDR1 is SGHDT and CDR2 is YYEEEE. The CDR3 sequence is 15 residues long. The CDR3 DNA sequence: TGTGCCAGCAGCTTGGCCGGGACAGTTTACAATGAGCAGTTCTTC. Translation: CASSLAGTVYNEQFF.

The chain is built from TRBV27 and TRBJ1-2; possible D gene TRBD1, 5 bases. The V gene lost 3 bases and the J gene lost 6 bases, with 14 bases spanning the gap. The germline V gene has CDR1 MNHEY and CDR2 SMNVEV (reference sequence). CDR3 length: 14 amino acids. CDR3 residues: CASSFSQGPDGYTF. The CDR3 DNA reads TGTGCCAGCAGTTTTTCTCAGGGTCCTGATGGCTACACCTTC.

J is TRBJ1-1 and V is TRBV9; D is undetermined. Germline values: CDR1 SGDLS, CDR2 YYNGEE. CDR3 length equals 15 residues. The V end was cut by 1 base, the J end by 4 bases, with 14 bases between. CDR3 amino acids: CASSVSGGMSTEAFF. The CDR3 DNA sequence: TGTGCCAGCAGCGTATCAGGTGGCATGAGCACTGAAGCTTTCTTT.

This chain links TRBV9 with TRBJ2-2, with 9 bases matching TRBD2. The CDR3 is 17 amino acids. Germline loops: CDR1 SGDLS, CDR2 YYNGEE. J was trimmed by 7 bases and V by 1 base; bases with no gene match: 11. The CDR3 is CASSVLPSGRFGGELFF. In DNA form, the CDR3 reads TGTGCCAGCAGCGTACTGCCCAGCGGGAGGTTCGGCGGGGAGCTGTTTTTT.

V and J are TRBV5-1 and TRBJ2-7; 7 bases agree with TRBD1. This CDR3 region has 14 residues. Germline CDR1 reads SGHRS; CDR2 reads YFSETQ. J was trimmed by 2 bases and V by 0 bases; bases with no gene match: 2. CDR3 loop: CASSLGQGPYEQYF. The CDR3 nucleotides read TGCGCCAGCAGCTTGGGACAGGGCCCCTACGAGCAGTACTTC.

This clone was detected once. The rearrangement uses TRBV6-4 and TRBJ2-1, with TRBD1 as a possible D gene (6 bases). The germline V and J ends were trimmed by 4 bases and 9 bases, with 13 bases remaining between them. Germline V CDR1 and CDR2: MRHNA, SNTAGT. CDR3 length: 13 amino acids. CDR3 in amino acids: CASSGQQGAEQFF. The CDR3 nucleotides are TGTGCCAGCAGTGGGCAACAGGGAGCTGAGCAGTTCTTC.

This chain links TRBV7-2 with TRBJ2-1; 7 bases line up with TRBD1. The length of the CDR3 is 18 residues. The junction had 16 bases not matched to a gene; V was cut back by 4 bases and J by 4 bases. The germline V gene has CDR1 SGHTA and CDR2 FQGNSA. The CDR3 sequence: CASSSYPIDRDAYNEQFF. Written as DNA, the CDR3 is TGTGCCAGCAGCTCCTACCCCATCGACAGGGACGCTTACAATGAGCAGTTCTTC.

The CDR3 sequence: CASSTAGTGSSPLHF. The CDR3 bases are TGTGCCAGTAGTACCGCCGGGACAGGAAGCTCACCCCTCCACTTT. The chain has TRBV19 and TRBJ1-6; TRBD1 matches at 8 bases. The junction had 9 bases not matched to a gene; V was cut back by 4 bases and J by 10 bases. The germline V gene has CDR1 LNHDA and CDR2 SQIVND (reference sequence). The CDR3 extends over 15 amino acids. Full variable domain (rest looked up from reference TRBV19 and TRBJ1-6): DGGITQSPKYLFRKEGQNVTLSCEQNLNHDAMYWYRQDPGQGLRLIYYSQIVNDFQKGDIAEGYSVSREKKESFPLTVTSAQKNPTAFYLCASSTAGTGSSPLHFGNGTRLTVT.

About this clone: The junction departs from germline at one end; a sequencing error may be responsible. The genes are TRBV23-1 and TRBJ2-5; 8 nucleotides agree with TRBD1. TRBV23-1 is placed among ORFs of uncertain function. The CDR3 is made up of 13 amino acids. The CDR3: CASSQSEGQGRHF. The DNA for the CDR3 is TGCGCCAGCAGTCAATCGGAAGGACAGGGTCGGCACTTC.